This TCR beta chain was sequenced for a study of T cells after yellow fever vaccination. Overall study: Researchers used SMART-Seq v4 Ultra Low Input to prepare fractions that had low cell numbers.

Whole-study findings and limits: Reappearing after the booster were most of the clones from primary vaccination (approximately 96% CD4, 85% to 90% CD8). Abundant bulk-population clonotypes could contaminate the FACS-sorted repertoires.

A universal primer site and UMIs were added as TCR cDNA was made by 5'RACE template switching. TCRdb re-called the 5' RACE reads with MiXCR, one entry per CDR3 protein. The repertoire holds about 550,000 distinct CDR3 sequences, with 15% to 20% as singletons. Germline V gene lookup returns CDR1 LNHDA and CDR2 SQIVND (reference sequence). CDR3 length: 14 residues. The germline V and J ends were trimmed by 0 bases and 1 base, with 6 bases remaining between them. This clonotype showed up many times. Its target is not known. The receptor was derived from a man aged 30 to 39 who received the YFV17D yellow fever vaccine. The chain employs TRBV19 and TRBJ1-1; D remains ambiguous. This material consisted of PBMCs, taken 15 days after the yellow fever booster vaccination. The CDR3, as DNA: TGTGCCAGTAGTATAGAGTCAGGGAACACTGAAGCTTTCTTT. Protein: CASSIESGNTEAFF.